Each of the 11 T cell receptor beta chains below was sequenced from the same sample in a study of shared clonotypes between healthy human individuals. Positively selected for CCR7, the CD45RO-negative cells used as naive CD8 cells excluded terminally differentiated effector memory CD45RA+ cells. Data came from immunoSEQ multiplex PCR; TCRdb stores just in-frame clones and leaves some out. The sample includes 550,000 to 750,000 clones, about 95% seen only once; the top ten take over 0.09%. The sample was naive CD8+ T cells sorted from blood. Source of these receptors: a woman in her 30s in good health.

This clone was detected once. The chain links TRBV2 to TRBJ2-2, with no clear D. There are 15 residues in the CDR3. Deletions cut 9 bases from V and 2 bases from J, with 16 bases between. Germline CDR1 is SNHLY and CDR2 is FYNNEI. CDR3 bases: TGTGCCAGTTATGAGGTATTAGCAAACACCGGGGAGCTGTTTTTT. Translation gives CASYEVLANTGELFF.

This clone was seen a few times. The gene calls are TRBV6-5 and TRBJ1-2; no clear D. This CDR3 is built from 13 residues. Germline V CDR1 and CDR2: MNHEY, SVGAGI. With 6 bases removed from V and 9 bases from J, the gap between germline ends came to 17 bases. CDR3 amino acids: CASSNTASGRYTF. The CDR3 DNA reads TGTGCCAGCAGCAACACCGCCTCTGGGCGCTACACCTTC.

This chain joins TRBV9 and TRBJ2-1, with 10 bases lining up with TRBD1. The CDR3 loop spans 12 amino acids. The V gene end was trimmed by 7 bases and the J gene end by 14 bases; junction bases not matched to a gene: 9. Looked up from germline, CDR1 is SGDLS and CDR2 is YYNGEE. The chain's CDR3 is CASQGQGWEKFF. The CDR3 DNA reads as TGTGCCAGCCAGGGACAGGGGTGGGAAAAGTTCTTC. The entire variable domain, with the rest obtained from reference TRBV9 and TRBJ2-1, is as follows: DSGVTQTPKHLITATGQRVTLRCSPRSGDLSVYWYQQSLDQGLQFLIQYYNGEERAKGNILERFSAQQFPDLHSELNLSSLELGDSALYFCASQGQGWEKFFGPGTRLTVL.

This clone has only a few counts. The chain couples TRBV28 to TRBJ1-2; D is undetermined. The CDR3 covers 14 residues. V shed 7 bases and J shed 2 bases, with 14 bases lying between them. Germline CDR1 is MDHEN and CDR2 is SYDVKM. CDR3 in DNA: TGTGCCAGCACCTCAGGAACCCTCAACTATGGCTACACCTTC. Translation gives CASTSGTLNYGYTF.

V is TRBV6-5 and J is TRBJ2-4; TRBD1 agrees at 9 bases. CDR3 size: 15 residues. Germline CDR1 and CDR2: MNHEY and SVGAGI. V was pared by 6 bases and J by 1 base, with 4 bases of the junction left unmatched. CDR3 DNA: TGTGCCAGCAGCTTCGGACAGGGGGCCAAAAACATTCAGTACTTC. Encoded protein: CASSFGQGAKNIQYF.

For the CDR3, the DNA is TGTGCCAGCAGCCCGGGACAGGGAGATCCCCGAGATACGCAGTATTTT. The encoded protein is CASSPGQGDPRDTQYF. The V call is TRBV4-2, the J call TRBJ2-3; 9 nucleotides line up with TRBD1. The V and J ends lost 4 bases and 5 bases, in that order; junction bases with no gene match: 10. Germline V gene data show CDR1 as LGHNA and CDR2 as YNFKEQ. There are 16 residues in the CDR3.

This chain joins TRBV6-5 and TRBJ2-7, with a weak D call TRBD2 (6 bases). V gave up 0 bases and J gave up 7 bases, with 19 bases separating them. In germline, CDR1 is MNHEY, CDR2 SVGAGI. The CDR3 covers 16 residues. CDR3: CASSYSSGESPMEQYF. CDR3 nucleotides: TGTGCCAGCAGTTACTCTTCGGGAGAGTCCCCTATGGAGCAGTACTTC.

The CDR3 bases are TGTGCCAGCAGTTCAGATCCCGAGGAGCCCCAGCATTTT. This encodes CASSSDPEEPQHF. V is TRBV27 and J is TRBJ1-5; D unresolved. The V end lost 4 bases, the J end lost 8 bases, and 12 bases lay between the germline ends. Germline lookup yields CDR1 MNHEY and CDR2 SMNVEV (reference sequence). This CDR3 has 13 residues.

The chain is built from TRBV5-1 and TRBJ1-1; no clear D. Germline V lookup: CDR1 SGHRS, CDR2 YFSETQ. V gave up 1 base and J gave up 1 base, with 11 bases separating them. This CDR3 is 15 amino acids long. CDR3: CASSLFRQWNTEAFF. DNA for the CDR3: TGCGCCAGCAGCTTGTTTAGGCAGTGGAACACTGAAGCTTTCTTT.

In its sample, this clone was seen once. J is TRBJ2-7 and V is TRBV10-3, with D perhaps TRBD2 (7 bases). CDR3 length: 14 residues. The germline V and J ends were trimmed by 2 bases and 5 bases, with 13 bases remaining between them. Germline-derived CDR1 and CDR2 are ENHRY and SYGVKD. In DNA form, the CDR3 reads TGTGCCATCAGTGAGACGGGGGCGGGAGACGAGCAGTACTTC. Translation: CAISETGAGDEQYF.

This chain links TRBV30 with TRBJ1-2; TRBD1 matches at 7 bases. CDR3 length: 13 amino acids. The V gene's germline CDR1 is GTSNPN and CDR2 SVGIG (reference sequence). V lost 5 bases to trimming and J lost 6 bases; unmatched junction nucleotides: 9. CDR3 sequence: CAWASDRVDGYTF. The CDR3, as DNA: TGTGCCTGGGCGAGCGACAGGGTTGATGGCTACACCTTC.